Described below is a single TCR beta chain sequence and its context. Antigen specificity is unknown. The data are from a study of T cell responses to AZD1222 COVID-19 vaccine. Study outcomes and limitations: Donors were mostly white British, more females; clonal diversity possibly underestimated. Seropositive AZD1222 recipients at baseline numbered only five or six.

Using immunoSEQ multiplex PCR, the repertoire was profiled, and TCRdb retains in-frame clones only, with some absent. Of roughly 67,000 clones listed, about three quarters were seen once; the top ten hold roughly 12%. The V end lost 1 base, the J end lost 0 bases, and 17 bases lay between the germline ends. The CDR3 has 18 amino acids. The germline gives CDR1 LGHNA, CDR2 YNFKEQ. The genes are TRBV4-2 and TRBJ2-3; a possible D gene is TRBD2 (7 bases). Sequencing was performed on peripheral blood, taken on day 0 of AZD1222 vaccination. The source of this sequence is an adult in good health. The CDR3 DNA reads TGTGCCAGCAGCCAAGGTACGAGGGCGGGGGCCAGCACAGATACGCAGTATTTT. This encodes CASSQGTRAGASTDTQYF.